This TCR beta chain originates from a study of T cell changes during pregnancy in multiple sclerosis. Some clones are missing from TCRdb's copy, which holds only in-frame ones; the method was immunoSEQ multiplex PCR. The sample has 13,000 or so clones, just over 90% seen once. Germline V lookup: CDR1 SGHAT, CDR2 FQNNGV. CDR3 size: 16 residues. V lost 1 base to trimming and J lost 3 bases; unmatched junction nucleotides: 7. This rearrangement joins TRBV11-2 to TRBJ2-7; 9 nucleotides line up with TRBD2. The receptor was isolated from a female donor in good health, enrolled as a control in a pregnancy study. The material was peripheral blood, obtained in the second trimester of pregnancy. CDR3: CASSLGVSGGLYEQYF. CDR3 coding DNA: TGTGCCAGCAGCTTAGGTGTTAGCGGGGGCCTCTACGAGCAGTACTTC. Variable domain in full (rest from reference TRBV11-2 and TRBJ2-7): EAGVAQSPRYKIIEKRQSVAFWCNPISGHATLYWYQQILGQGPKLLIQFQNNGVVDDSQLPKDRFSAERLKGVDSTLKIQPAKLEDSAVYLCASSLGVSGGLYEQYFGPGTRLTVT.